This T cell receptor beta chain was recorded in a study of blood T cell repertoires in COVID-19. Repertoires were generated with immunoSEQ multiplex PCR, while TCRdb's copy carries only in-frame clones and drops some. The sample lists under 300,000 clones; over 80% were seen once. The CDR3 consists of 16 residues. Germline CDR1 and CDR2: LGHDT and YNNKEL (reference sequence). Trimming at V came to 0 bases and at J to 6 bases, leaving 6 bases not matched to a gene. The sample holds a few counts of this clone. The rearrangement uses TRBV3-1 (or the pseudogene TRBV3-2) and TRBJ2-5, with TRBD2 matching over 11 bases. The sequence derives from a woman in her 40s with acute or convalescent COVID-19. Sequencing input: peripheral blood. The CDR3 protein is CASSQDLAGGSKTQYF. The CDR3 DNA reads as TGTGCCAGCAGCCAAGATCTAGCGGGGGGTAGTAAGACCCAGTACTTC.